This T cell receptor beta chain was recorded in a study of T cells after posttransplantation cyclophosphamide. Whole-study findings and limits: TRB overlap between skin or GI tissue T cells and blood was limited. Donor-recipient repertoire similarity was low at 1-2 months, rising over year one.

By share, this clone counts as medium-sized. Its antigen is not identified. V dropped 7 bases and J dropped 6 bases, with 18 bases sitting between them. The germline gives CDR1 MRHNA, CDR2 SNTAGT. There are 15 residues in the CDR3. The repertoire was sequenced with immunoSEQ multiplex PCR; TCRdb's copy has only in-frame clones and lacks some. The sample includes 35,000 to 40,000 clones, none of them occurring once. The chain links TRBV6-4 to TRBJ2-2, with TRBD2 as a possible D gene (6 bases). The sample comprised PBMCs. The TCR sequence derives from a man in his forties or fifties in good health, CMV-negative, and a related stem cell transplant donor. In DNA, the CDR3 is TGTGCCAGCACCGCTAGCAGCGGAGGGGCCGGGGAGCTGTTTTTT. This gives the protein CASTASSGGAGELFF.